The next 27 T cell receptor beta chains were all read from a single sample in a study of identical twins. MiXCR was run by TCRdb on the 5' RACE reads, yielding one entry per CDR3 protein. Among about 1.7 million distinct CDR3 sequences listed, roughly a third were seen once. The material sequenced was cord blood. These receptors were obtained from a newborn girl in good health.

The chain links TRBV4-1 to TRBJ1-2; maybe TRBD1 (5 bases). This CDR3 comprises 17 residues. Germline V gene sequence: CDR1 MGHRA, CDR2 YSYEKL. V was shortened by 0 bases and J by 0 bases, with 14 bases between the two germline ends. In nucleotides, the CDR3 is TGCGCCAGCAGCCAAGATGAGCATAGAGGGGCTAACTATGGCTACACCTTC. Protein: CASSQDEHRGANYGYTF.

The chain uses TRBV4-1 and TRBJ1-2; 7 bases are shared with TRBD1. CDR3 length: 16 amino acids. CDR1 and CDR2 (germline): MGHRA, YSYEKL. With 0 bases clipped from V and 0 bases from J, the junction kept 4 bases outside the gene matches. This CDR3 is CASSQDPGTANYGYTF. The DNA for the CDR3 is TGCGCCAGCAGCCAAGATCCAGGGACAGCTAACTATGGCTACACCTTC.

In its sample, this clonotype was seen a few times. The genes are TRBV6-5 and TRBJ2-1; the match to TRBD2 covers 9 bases. The length of the CDR3 is 14 residues. V shed 5 bases, J shed 7 bases, and the junction held 6 bases outside the gene matches. CDR1 is MNHEY, CDR2 SVGAGI, per germline. The DNA for the CDR3 is TGTGCCAGCAGTCACGGACTAGCGCAAAATGAGCAGTTCTTC. As protein: CASSHGLAQNEQFF.

The chain couples TRBV28 to TRBJ1-1; D possibly corresponds to TRBD1 (6 bases). V was clipped by 5 bases and J by 3 bases, with 16 bases between them. This CDR3 has 15 amino acids. Per the germline V gene, CDR1 is MDHEN and CDR2 is SYDVKM. The CDR3 sequence is CASSTGRGRDTEAFF. Written as DNA, the CDR3 is TGTGCCAGCAGTACAGGCAGGGGTAGGGACACTGAAGCTTTCTTT. The entire variable domain, with the rest obtained from reference TRBV28 and TRBJ1-1, is as follows: DVKVTQSSRYLVKRTGEKVFLECVQDMDHENMFWYRQDPGLGLRLIYFSYDVKMKEKGDIPEGYSVSREKKERFSLILESASTNQTSMYLCASSTGRGRDTEAFFGQGTRLTVV.

V usage is TRBV5-1 and J usage is TRBJ2-5, with D perhaps TRBD2 (6 bases). This CDR3 has 16 residues. The ends were cut back, 4 bases at V and 3 bases at J, with 19 bases in the middle. Germline V CDR1 and CDR2: SGHRS, YFSETQ. CDR3 in amino acids: CASSEAGTVQKETQYF. In DNA form, the CDR3 reads TGCGCCAGCAGCGAGGCAGGGACTGTCCAGAAAGAGACCCAGTACTTC.

Many counts were recorded for this clonotype. This chain uses TRBV6-1 with TRBJ1-5; D call uncertain. This CDR3 is 13 amino acids long. The V gene's germline CDR1 is MNHNS and CDR2 SASEGT. V was shortened by 2 bases and J by 4 bases, with 6 bases between the two germline ends. CDR3 DNA: TGTGCCAGCAGTGAACTGGGGAATCAGCCCCAGCATTTT. Amino acids: CASSELGNQPQHF.

The chain is built from TRBV6-1 and TRBJ2-7; D not certain. From germline, CDR1 is MNHNS and CDR2 SASEGT. Trimming removed 7 bases from V and 7 bases from J, with 14 bases in between. This CDR3 is 12 amino acids long. The CDR3 region has the DNA TGTGCCAGCACGAGTCCCATCGATGAGCAGTACTTC. Residues: CASTSPIDEQYF.

This clonotype was recorded at least ten times. The rearrangement uses TRBV29-1 and TRBJ1-2; 11 bases are shared with TRBD1. Germline loops: CDR1 SQVTM, CDR2 ANQGSEA. The V gene end was trimmed by 7 bases and the J gene end by 3 bases; junction bases not matched to a gene: 10. This CDR3 is 15 amino acids long. The DNA of the CDR3 is TGCAGCGCCCATATCCCGGGACAGGGGGACTATGGCTACACCTTC. This sequence encodes CSAHIPGQGDYGYTF.

As regards this clonotype: Its ends do not fully match the called genes, so a read error is possible. The chain is built from TRBV4-2 and TRBJ1-6, with a possible D match to TRBD1 (5 bases). Germline values: CDR1 LGHNA, CDR2 YNFKEQ. The CDR3 extends over 17 amino acids. The CDR3 is CASSQDRAAKYSSPLHF. The CDR3 DNA reads as TGTGCCAGCAGCCAAGACAGGGCAGCGAAGTATAGTTCACCCCTCCACTTT.

The chain employs TRBV11-2 and TRBJ1-1; D might be TRBD1 (5 bases). This CDR3 contains 17 residues. The germline V gene has CDR1 SGHAT and CDR2 FQNNGV. V was cut by 1 base and J by 1 base, with 16 bases left in between. The CDR3 loop is CASSLASLRQPNTEAFF. As DNA, the CDR3 is TGTGCCAGCAGCTTAGCGTCCCTCCGACAGCCGAACACTGAAGCTTTCTTT.

This rearrangement joins TRBV10-3 to TRBJ1-5; D call uncertain. Germline CDR1 ENHRY, CDR2 SYGVKD. Trimming took off 5 bases at V and 7 bases at J, with 15 bases between the two ends. The CDR3 totals 14 residues. Here the CDR3 DNA reads TGTGCCATCAGTCCAAAATCAGGCGGGCAGCCCCAGCATTTT. This translates into CAISPKSGGQPQHF.

This clonotype was picked up one time. The rearrangement uses TRBV10-3 and TRBJ1-5; no clear D gene. This CDR3 has 15 amino acids. CDR1 and CDR2 (germline): ENHRY, SYGVKD. V was shortened by 0 bases and J by 6 bases, with 12 bases between the two germline ends. As DNA, the CDR3 is TGTGCCATCAGTGAGTCGGCGGGGTCGGGTCAGCCCCAGCATTTT. This encodes CAISESAGSGQPQHF.

This clonotype has just a few counts. The junction departs from germline at one end; a sequencing error may be responsible. The V gene is TRBV10-3, the J gene TRBJ2-7; 8 nucleotides align to TRBD2. Germline V lookup: CDR1 ENHRY, CDR2 SYGVKD. The CDR3 is 14 amino acids. In DNA form, the CDR3 reads TGTGCCACCAGTCCTCAAGCGGGAGCCTACGAGCAGTACTTC. Translating it yields CATSPQAGAYEQYF.

This clonotype was observed a few times. The chain combines TRBV6-6 with TRBJ2-1; 10 bases are a match to TRBD2. V was clipped by 6 bases and J by 2 bases; unmatched bases: 10. The V gene's germline CDR1 is MNHNY and CDR2 SVGAGI (reference sequence). The CDR3 contains 17 residues. The DNA for the CDR3 is TGTGCCAGCAGAGAGTTTCTAGCGGGGGACACCTACAATGAGCAGTTCTTC. As protein: CASREFLAGDTYNEQFF.

This clonotype was detected only a few times. This chain joins TRBV20-1 and TRBJ1-2, with D perhaps TRBD1 (5 bases). The CDR3 covers 13 residues. Germline V lookup: CDR1 DFQATT, CDR2 SNEGSKA (reference sequence). V was clipped by 6 bases and J by 4 bases, with 15 bases between them. The CDR3 loop is CSAQPRDPYGYTF. The CDR3, as DNA: TGCAGTGCCCAACCCCGGGACCCCTATGGCTACACCTTC.

This sequence joins TRBV12-3 or TRBV12-4 and TRBJ2-5; D is perhaps TRBD1 (6 bases). The CDR3 runs 14 residues. Trimming left V 7 bases short and J 11 bases short, with 23 bases between. The CDR3 bases are TGTGCCAGCACCCTAACTCCCGGTCTAGACAGGCAGTACTTC. Encoded protein: CASTLTPGLDRQYF.

At least ten counts were recorded for this clonotype. The chain joins TRBV6-5 to TRBJ1-2; D possibly corresponds to TRBD1 (5 bases). Per the germline V gene, CDR1 is MNHEY and CDR2 is SVGAGI. The CDR3 length is 13 residues. Trimming pared 7 bases from V and 5 bases from J, leaving 14 bases between. DNA of the CDR3: TGTGCCAGCACCCGCCAGGGAGGGTATGGCTACACCTTC. This sequence encodes CASTRQGGYGYTF.

The chain links TRBV7-9 to TRBJ2-7; 10 bases fit TRBD2. The ends lost 1 base at V and 2 bases at J; junction bases unmatched: 5. The CDR3 totals 16 residues. The germline V gene encodes CDR1 SEHNR and CDR2 FQNEAQ (reference sequence). The CDR3 is CASSLDMGLATYEQYF. In DNA form, the CDR3 reads TGTGCCAGCAGCTTAGATATGGGACTAGCGACCTACGAGCAGTACTTC.

This clonotype appeared a few times. This chain uses TRBV9 with TRBJ2-3; 12 bases agree with TRBD2. V lost 3 bases to trimming and J lost 0 bases; unmatched junction nucleotides: 11. The length of the CDR3 is 19 residues. Germline V gives CDR1 SGDLS, CDR2 YYNGEE. The CDR3 loop is CASSGSTSGGGSSTDTQYF. The CDR3 DNA reads TGTGCCAGCAGCGGTTCGACTAGCGGGGGAGGATCTAGCACAGATACGCAGTATTTT.

This sequence joins TRBV7-2 and TRBJ1-1; D is perhaps TRBD1 (5 bases). The CDR3 sequence is 15 residues long. Germline assignment: CDR1 SGHTA and CDR2 FQGNSA. Trimming cost V 7 bases and J 3 bases, with 18 bases left between them. The CDR3, as DNA: TGTGCCAGCACCCCGTTCCCGGGGGTGCACACTGAAGCTTTCTTT. This translates into CASTPFPGVHTEAFF.

The CDR3 DNA reads as TGCAGTGCTAGAGATAAGACAGGGGGCACTAGCACCGAGTACGAGCAGTACTTC. This encodes CSARDKTGGTSTEYEQYF. V gene TRBV20-1 combines with J gene TRBJ2-5; 10 bases agree with TRBD1. The J call may be wrong; the DNA end is better matched by TRBJ2-7. Germline-derived CDR1 and CDR2 are DFQATT and SNEGSKA (reference sequence). The CDR3 length is 18 residues.

This clonotype came up many times. The chain employs TRBV11-2 and TRBJ2-3; the D gene is possibly TRBD2 (5 bases). The length of the CDR3 is 16 residues. Between the trimmed V and J ends, which lost 1 base and 4 bases, there was a span of 15 bases. CDR1 SGHAT and CDR2 FQNNGV come from the germline V gene. This chain's CDR3 is CASSLGLLEVADTQYF. CDR3 coding DNA: TGTGCCAGCAGCTTAGGCCTACTAGAGGTGGCAGATACGCAGTATTTT.

This clonotype was counted a few times. The V call is TRBV29-1, the J call TRBJ1-1; unclear D gene. The CDR3 length is 12 residues. Germline V gives CDR1 SQVTM, CDR2 ANQGSEA. Trimming removed 4 bases at V and 4 bases at J, with 10 bases between. CDR3 DNA: TGCAGCGTTGCGACGCCCGGCACTGAAGCTTTCTTT. It specifies CSVATPGTEAFF.

The rearrangement uses TRBV6-5 and TRBJ1-1, with D tentatively TRBD1 (5 bases). In germline, CDR1 is MNHEY, CDR2 SVGAGI. The CDR3 is made up of 13 amino acids. V shed 2 bases and J shed 6 bases, with 10 bases lying between them. The CDR3: CASSYQGRPEAFF. The CDR3 region has the DNA TGTGCCAGCAGTTACCAGGGTAGGCCTGAAGCTTTCTTT.

This clonotype was seen a handful of times. V is TRBV15 and J is TRBJ2-1; D is uncertain. This CDR3 region has 15 residues. CDR1 and CDR2 (germline): LNHNV, YYDKDF (reference sequence). V was cut by 0 bases and J by 0 bases, with 6 bases left in between. The CDR3 loop reads CATSRDPSSYNEQFF. The DNA for the CDR3 is TGTGCCACCAGCAGAGACCCGAGCTCCTACAATGAGCAGTTCTTC.

This clonotype was detected only once. The junction departs from germline at one end; a sequencing error may be responsible. The genes are TRBV20-1 and TRBJ2-5, with a tentative D call TRBD1 (7 bases). The CDR3 covers 12 residues. Germline V gene data show CDR1 as DFQATT and CDR2 as SNEGSKA (reference sequence). The CDR3 is CSTRSDREDQYF. The CDR3 region has the DNA TGCAGTACTAGATCCGACAGGGAGGACCAGTACTTC.

The chain joins TRBV7-9 to TRBJ2-1, with TRBD2 matching 9 bases. Germline trimming cut 3 bases from V and 4 bases from J; bases unmatched to any gene: 4. Germline CDR1 is SEHNR and CDR2 is FQNEAQ (reference sequence). The CDR3 contains 15 residues. The chain's CDR3 is CASSLRLADYNEQFF. The CDR3 nucleotides are TGTGCCAGCAGCTTGCGACTAGCGGATTACAATGAGCAGTTCTTC.